The rows below give T cell receptor beta chains drawn from one sample of a study of T cells in Graves' hyperthyroidism and ophthalmopathy. TCRdb recomputed calls from the multiplex PCR reads with MiXCR, one row per CDR3 protein. The data hold some 550,000 distinct CDR3 sequences, with about 20% observed a single time. Sequencing was performed on blood. Receptors originate from a man aged 18 to 30 with Graves' hyperthyroidism. CDR3s include the opening cysteine and the closing phenylalanine or tryptophan. Each record gives: V gene, J gene, D gene, clone size, CDR3 protein, CDR3 DNA. The D gene is left open where the match is weak. Expanded clones are given a class, and other clones once, few, many or no size at all.

V gene: TRBV2
J gene: TRBJ1-1
D gene: NA
clone size: many
CDR3 protein: CASSAAGRAEAFF
CDR3 DNA: TGTGCCAGCAGCGCCGCCGGAAGGGCTGAAGCTTTCTTT

V gene: TRBV6-1
J gene: TRBJ2-5
D gene: NA
clone size: NA
CDR3 protein: CASSDGGTVKETQYF
CDR3 DNA: TGTGCCAGCAGTGACGGAGGGACAGTTAAAGAGACCCAGTACTTC

V gene: TRBV12-3/TRBV12-4
J gene: TRBJ2-2
D gene: NA
clone size: NA
CDR3 protein: CASRDWESNTGELFF
CDR3 DNA: TGTGCCAGCAGGGACTGGGAGTCGAACACCGGGGAGCTGTTTTTT

V gene: TRBV3-1
J gene: TRBJ2-4
D gene: NA
clone size: few
CDR3 protein: CAKRRDSVHIQYF
CDR3 DNA: TGTGCCAAACGGAGGGACAGTGTACACATTCAGTACTTC

V gene: TRBV11-1
J gene: TRBJ2-2
D gene: TRBD1
clone size: NA
CDR3 protein: CASSLGDRRDTGELFF
CDR3 DNA: TGTGCCAGCAGCTTAGGGGACAGGCGAGATACCGGGGAGCTGTTTTTT

V gene: TRBV4-1
J gene: TRBJ2-7
D gene: NA
clone size: many
CDR3 protein: CASSQTGQPEQYF
CDR3 DNA: TGCGCCAGCAGCCAAACTGGACAGCCCGAGCAGTACTTC

V gene: TRBV20-1
J gene: TRBJ1-5
D gene: NA
clone size: few
CDR3 protein: CSANRLTNQPQHF
CDR3 DNA: TGCAGTGCCAATCGACTGACCAATCAGCCCCAGCATTTT

V gene: TRBV2
J gene: TRBJ2-7
D gene: NA
clone size: NA
CDR3 protein: CASSGEGRYEQYF
CDR3 DNA: TGTGCCAGCAGTGGCGAGGGCCGCTACGAGCAGTACTTC

V gene: TRBV2
J gene: TRBJ2-4
D gene: NA
clone size: NA
CDR3 protein: CASRGTLPKNIQYF
CDR3 DNA: TGTGCCAGCAGGGGGACATTACCCAAAAACATTCAGTACTTC

V gene: TRBV18
J gene: TRBJ2-7
D gene: NA
clone size: NA
CDR3 protein: CASSKTGLEQYF
CDR3 DNA: TGTGCCAGCTCAAAGACCGGGTTGGAGCAGTACTTC

V gene: TRBV27
J gene: TRBJ2-2
D gene: NA
clone size: NA
CDR3 protein: CASSSPEPRDRELFF
CDR3 DNA: TGTGCCAGCAGTTCCCCGGAGCCCCGGGACCGGGAGCTGTTTTTT

V gene: TRBV11-2
J gene: TRBJ1-1
D gene: NA
clone size: few
CDR3 protein: CASSLDSGTEAFF
CDR3 DNA: TGTGCCAGCAGCTTAGATAGCGGCACTGAAGCTTTCTTT

V gene: TRBV6-5
J gene: TRBJ2-7
D gene: NA
clone size: many
CDR3 protein: CASSYSGADRAYEQYF
CDR3 DNA: TGTGCCAGCAGTTACTCCGGGGCAGATAGAGCCTACGAGCAGTACTTC

V gene: TRBV6-1
J gene: TRBJ2-7
D gene: NA
clone size: many
CDR3 protein: CASSQNPGRRIYEQYF
CDR3 DNA: TGTGCCAGCAGTCAAAACCCAGGGAGGAGAATCTACGAGCAGTACTTC

V gene: TRBV28
J gene: TRBJ1-2
D gene: TRBD1
clone size: NA
CDR3 protein: CASSPGTGPLRGYTF
CDR3 DNA: TGTGCCAGCAGTCCGGGGACAGGGCCCCTTCGGGGCTACACCTTC

V gene: TRBV20-1
J gene: TRBJ1-2
D gene: NA
clone size: few
CDR3 protein: CSARKGAHGYTF
CDR3 DNA: TGCAGTGCTAGGAAGGGTGCGCATGGCTACACCTTC

V gene: TRBV11-2
J gene: TRBJ2-7
D gene: TRBD2
clone size: NA
CDR3 protein: CASSLVSGSGGYEQYF
CDR3 DNA: TGTGCCAGCAGCTTAGTCTCAGGTAGCGGGGGCTACGAGCAGTACTTC

V gene: TRBV2
J gene: TRBJ2-3
D gene: NA
clone size: few
CDR3 protein: CATNRDGTDTQYF
CDR3 DNA: TGTGCCACCAACAGGGATGGGACAGATACGCAGTATTTT

V gene: TRBV20-1
J gene: TRBJ1-5
D gene: NA
clone size: many
CDR3 protein: CSAYEGGRPQHF
CDR3 DNA: TGCAGTGCTTACGAGGGGGGACGGCCCCAGCATTTT

V gene: TRBV7-9
J gene: TRBJ1-2
D gene: NA
clone size: many
CDR3 protein: CASSLGLGFGYTF
CDR3 DNA: TGTGCCAGCAGCTTAGGTCTCGGGTTTGGCTACACCTTC

V gene: TRBV4-1
J gene: TRBJ2-5
D gene: TRBD2
clone size: NA
CDR3 protein: CASSQGSPSGEETQYF
CDR3 DNA: TGCGCCAGCAGCCAAGGGTCCCCTAGCGGGGAAGAGACCCAGTACTTC

V gene: TRBV6-1
J gene: TRBJ1-6
D gene: NA
clone size: few
CDR3 protein: CASRQEGYNSPLHF
CDR3 DNA: TGTGCCAGCAGACAGGAGGGCTATAATTCACCCCTCCACTTT

V gene: TRBV5-1
J gene: TRBJ2-7
D gene: TRBD1
clone size: NA
CDR3 protein: CASSLTGGNPYEQYF
CDR3 DNA: TGCGCCAGCAGCTTGACAGGGGGCAATCCCTACGAGCAGTACTTC

V gene: TRBV6-1
J gene: TRBJ1-2
D gene: NA
clone size: many
CDR3 protein: CASSGGRNYGYTF
CDR3 DNA: TGTGCCAGCAGTGGTGGCAGAAACTATGGCTACACCTTC

V gene: TRBV7-9
J gene: TRBJ2-2
D gene: TRBD2
clone size: few
CDR3 protein: CASSPLTSGTGELFF
CDR3 DNA: TGTGCCAGCAGCCCCTTGACTAGCGGGACCGGGGAGCTGTTTTTT

V gene: TRBV5-1
J gene: TRBJ1-1
D gene: NA
clone size: many
CDR3 protein: CASSLDGVSMNTEAFF
CDR3 DNA: TGCGCCAGCAGCTTGGATGGGGTATCCATGAACACTGAAGCTTTCTTT

V gene: TRBV19
J gene: TRBJ1-3
D gene: NA
clone size: many
CDR3 protein: CASSPGRGPGNTIYF
CDR3 DNA: TGTGCCAGTAGCCCCGGCCGCGGGCCTGGAAACACCATATATTTT

V gene: TRBV5-1
J gene: TRBJ2-2
D gene: TRBD1
clone size: many
CDR3 protein: CASSSTGSTGELFF
CDR3 DNA: TGCGCCAGCAGCTCGACAGGGTCGACCGGGGAGCTGTTTTTT

V gene: TRBV19
J gene: TRBJ2-1
D gene: TRBD2
clone size: NA
CDR3 protein: CASSMPPTSGGFHNEQFF
CDR3 DNA: TGTGCCAGTAGTATGCCCCCCACTAGCGGGGGGTTTCACAATGAGCAGTTCTTC

V gene: TRBV13
J gene: TRBJ2-7
D gene: NA
clone size: many
CDR3 protein: CASSSGLSSSYEQYF
CDR3 DNA: TGTGCCAGCAGCTCGGGACTTTCGAGCTCCTACGAGCAGTACTTC

V gene: TRBV28
J gene: TRBJ1-1
D gene: NA
clone size: many
CDR3 protein: CASRSGGMNTEAFF
CDR3 DNA: TGTGCCAGCAGGTCGGGCGGCATGAACACTGAAGCTTTCTTT

V gene: TRBV5-1
J gene: TRBJ2-7
D gene: TRBD1
clone size: many
CDR3 protein: CASRRTGGGEQYF
CDR3 DNA: TGCGCCAGCAGACGGACAGGGGGCGGCGAGCAGTACTTC

V gene: TRBV3-1
J gene: TRBJ2-5
D gene: TRBD1
clone size: few
CDR3 protein: CASSQEGTGIRETQYF
CDR3 DNA: TGTGCCAGCAGCCAAGAGGGGACAGGGATCCGGGAGACCCAGTACTTC

V gene: TRBV20-1
J gene: TRBJ2-4
D gene: TRBD2
clone size: few
CDR3 protein: CSASYAGGFKNIQYF
CDR3 DNA: TGCAGTGCTAGTTATGCGGGGGGGTTCAAAAACATTCAGTACTTC

V gene: TRBV6-1
J gene: TRBJ1-2
D gene: TRBD1
clone size: NA
CDR3 protein: CASRGQDYYGYTF
CDR3 DNA: TGTGCCAGCAGAGGACAGGATTACTATGGCTACACCTTC

V gene: TRBV11-3
J gene: TRBJ2-7
D gene: NA
clone size: NA
CDR3 protein: CASGRPSSYEQYF
CDR3 DNA: TGTGCCAGTGGACGACCGTCCTCCTACGAGCAGTACTTC

V gene: TRBV29-1
J gene: TRBJ1-2
D gene: NA
clone size: many
CDR3 protein: CSVESDPYIGGYTF
CDR3 DNA: TGCAGCGTTGAATCGGACCCTTATATTGGAGGCTACACCTTC

V gene: TRBV28
J gene: TRBJ2-5
D gene: TRBD2
clone size: many
CDR3 protein: CASSPAGGWTQYF
CDR3 DNA: TGTGCCAGCAGTCCAGCGGGGGGGTGGACCCAGTACTTC

V gene: TRBV30
J gene: TRBJ1-5
D gene: NA
clone size: many
CDR3 protein: CAWSDGTNNQPQHF
CDR3 DNA: TGTGCCTGGAGCGACGGGACGAATAATCAGCCCCAGCATTTT

V gene: TRBV9
J gene: TRBJ2-6
D gene: TRBD1
clone size: few
CDR3 protein: CASSVDGTGGSGANVLTF
CDR3 DNA: TGTGCCAGCAGCGTAGACGGGACAGGGGGCTCTGGGGCCAACGTCCTGACTTTC

V gene: TRBV2
J gene: TRBJ1-1
D gene: NA
clone size: many
CDR3 protein: CASGARVNTEAFF
CDR3 DNA: TGTGCCAGTGGGGCGAGGGTGAACACTGAAGCTTTCTTT

V gene: TRBV2
J gene: TRBJ1-5
D gene: NA
clone size: many
CDR3 protein: CASSEYGNNQPQHF
CDR3 DNA: TGTGCCAGCAGTGAATACGGGAACAATCAGCCCCAGCATTTT

V gene: TRBV27
J gene: TRBJ1-2
D gene: NA
clone size: many
CDR3 protein: CASSLNAGTGYTF
CDR3 DNA: TGTGCCAGCAGTCTGAACGCCGGGACAGGCTACACCTTC

V gene: TRBV19
J gene: TRBJ2-7
D gene: NA
clone size: many
CDR3 protein: CASSTAGASYEQYF
CDR3 DNA: TGTGCCAGTAGTACGGCGGGGGCCTCCTACGAGCAGTACTTC

V gene: TRBV2
J gene: TRBJ1-1
D gene: NA
clone size: many
CDR3 protein: CASSEAHQPGEAFF
CDR3 DNA: TGTGCCAGCAGTGAAGCACACCAGCCCGGGGAAGCTTTCTTT

V gene: TRBV24-1
J gene: TRBJ2-2
D gene: NA
clone size: many
CDR3 protein: CATRRQNTGELFF
CDR3 DNA: TGTGCCACCAGACGACAGAACACCGGGGAGCTGTTTTTT

V gene: TRBV20-1
J gene: TRBJ1-5
D gene: NA
clone size: many
CDR3 protein: CSAPLDSNQPQHF
CDR3 DNA: TGCAGTGCGCCGCTTGATAGCAATCAGCCCCAGCATTTT

V gene: TRBV30
J gene: TRBJ1-1
D gene: TRBD1
clone size: many
CDR3 protein: CAWREGTDTEAFF
CDR3 DNA: TGTGCCTGGAGGGAAGGGACAGACACTGAAGCTTTCTTT

V gene: TRBV29-1
J gene: TRBJ1-1
D gene: NA
clone size: many
CDR3 protein: CSVEGPNRNTEAFF
CDR3 DNA: TGCAGCGTTGAAGGGCCAAACCGGAACACTGAAGCTTTCTTT

V gene: TRBV12-3/TRBV12-4
J gene: TRBJ2-7
D gene: NA
clone size: NA
CDR3 protein: CASSFTGNEQYF
CDR3 DNA: TGTGCCAGCAGTTTTACGGGGAACGAGCAGTACTTC

V gene: TRBV12-3/TRBV12-4
J gene: TRBJ1-1
D gene: NA
clone size: NA
CDR3 protein: CASRDRDGVNTEAFF
CDR3 DNA: TGTGCCAGCAGAGACCGGGACGGGGTCAACACTGAAGCTTTCTTT

V gene: TRBV12-3/TRBV12-4
J gene: TRBJ2-7
D gene: TRBD1
clone size: many
CDR3 protein: CASSRQGAYEQYF
CDR3 DNA: TGTGCCAGCAGTCGACAGGGAGCGTACGAGCAGTACTTC

V gene: TRBV19
J gene: TRBJ1-3
D gene: TRBD1
clone size: NA
CDR3 protein: CAAQGNANTIYF
CDR3 DNA: TGTGCCGCACAGGGGAACGCGAACACCATATATTTT

V gene: TRBV24-1
J gene: TRBJ2-5
D gene: NA
clone size: NA
CDR3 protein: CATSGGTHLETQYF
CDR3 DNA: TGTGCCACCAGTGGGGGGACACACCTAGAGACCCAGTACTTC

V gene: TRBV20-1
J gene: TRBJ1-2
D gene: NA
clone size: many
CDR3 protein: CSARVGARDTF
CDR3 DNA: TGCAGTGCTAGAGTCGGGGCCAGAGATACCTTC

V gene: TRBV19
J gene: TRBJ2-7
D gene: NA
clone size: once
CDR3 protein: CASSTALAGEQYF
CDR3 DNA: TGTGCCAGTAGTACCGCACTAGCCGGCGAGCAGTACTTC